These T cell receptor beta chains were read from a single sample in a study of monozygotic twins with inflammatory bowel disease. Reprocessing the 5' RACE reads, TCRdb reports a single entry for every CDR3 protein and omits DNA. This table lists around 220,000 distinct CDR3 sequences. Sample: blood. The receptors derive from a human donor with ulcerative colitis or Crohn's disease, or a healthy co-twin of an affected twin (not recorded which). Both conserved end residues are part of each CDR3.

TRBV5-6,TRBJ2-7,CASRRQGYEQYF
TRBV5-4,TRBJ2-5,CAISLEAPGETQYF
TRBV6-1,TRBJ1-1,CASRGQGAGETEAFF
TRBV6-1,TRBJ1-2,CASSEGGGAYGYTF
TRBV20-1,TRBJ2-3,CSADPGQGPTDTQYF
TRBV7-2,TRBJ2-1,CASSPGTGGWNEQFF
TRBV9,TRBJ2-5,CASSPRGEGNQETQYF
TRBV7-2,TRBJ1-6,CASSLDSAGSPLHF
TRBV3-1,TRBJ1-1,CASGQGLMNTEAFF
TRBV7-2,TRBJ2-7,CASSFGASGSYEQYF
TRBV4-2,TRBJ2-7,CASSRVLAGETSYEQYF
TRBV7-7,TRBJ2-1,CASSPRTSGGLKDEQFF
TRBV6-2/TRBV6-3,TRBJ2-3,CASSLPGLGAADTQYF
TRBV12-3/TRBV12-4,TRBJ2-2,CASRPAGYTGELFF
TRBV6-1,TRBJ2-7,CASSESGVHHEQYF
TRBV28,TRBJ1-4,CASSRGLRNEKLFF